These T cell receptor beta chains were read from a single sample in a study of beta chain features in type 1 diabetes. Method: immunoSEQ multiplex PCR; TCRdb's copy keeps in-frame clones and lacks some. The sample yields a few hundred thousand clones, around 26% seen once. Sequenced material: central memory CD4+ T cells from blood. These TCRs come from a man aged 25 to 45 in good health. Each CDR3 is given with its conserved first and last residue. The D gene is left open where the match is weak. For some rows the clone size is stated as once, few or many, or as a class when expanded; others skip it.

j_call clone_size d_call v_call cdr3_aa cdr3_nt
TRBJ1-2 - TRBD1 TRBV29-1 CSVAPDGTGGVYTF TGCAGCGTCGCCCCGGACGGGACAGGGGGCGTCTACACCTTC
TRBJ2-5 - TRBD1 TRBV9 CASSVEGGAYETQYF TGTGCCAGCAGCGTAGAAGGGGGCGCATATGAGACCCAGTACTTC
TRBJ1-5 - - TRBV19 CASSILGGQPQHF TGTGCCAGTAGTATTTTGGGGGGGCAGCCCCAGCATTTT
TRBJ2-5 many - TRBV5-4 CASSLTRSEETQYF TGTGCCAGCAGCTTGACCCGATCCGAAGAGACCCAGTACTTC
TRBJ2-3 - TRBD2 TRBV7-6 CASSLTYPTSGRHDTQYF TGTGCCAGCAGCTTAACCTATCCGACTAGCGGGAGACACGATACGCAGTATTTT
TRBJ1-5 - - TRBV6-5 CASRSGGSNQPQHF TGTGCCAGCCGATCAGGAGGGAGCAATCAGCCCCAGCATTTT
TRBJ2-1 many - TRBV7-2 CASSLGSVQYNEQFF TGTGCCAGCAGCTTAGGGTCAGTACAATACAATGAGCAGTTCTTC
TRBJ1-1 - - TRBV18 CASSVQTPEAFF TGTGCCAGCTCCGTTCAAACCCCTGAAGCTTTCTTT
TRBJ1-1 - - TRBV5-1 CASSFRQGNTEAFF TGCGCCAGCAGCTTTAGGCAGGGGAACACTGAAGCTTTCTTT
TRBJ2-3 few - TRBV10-3 CASRDGNTDTQYF TGTGCCAGTCGGGACGGAAACACAGATACGCAGTATTTT
TRBJ2-3 - - TRBV27 CASSPLSTDTQYF TGTGCCAGCAGTCCCTTGAGCACAGATACGCAGTATTTT
TRBJ1-1 - TRBD1 TRBV4-3 CASSQGTGANTEAFF TGCGCCAGCAGCCAAGGGACAGGGGCGAACACTGAAGCTTTCTTT
TRBJ1-4 - - TRBV7-2 CASSLDRTTNEKLFF TGTGCCAGCAGCTTAGATCGGACAACTAATGAAAAACTGTTTTTT
TRBJ2-1 - TRBD1 TRBV30 CAWKRTGPGNEQFF TGTGCCTGGAAGCGGACAGGGCCAGGGAATGAGCAGTTCTTC
TRBJ2-1 - - TRBV9 CASSRRASYNEQFF TGTGCCAGCAGTCGTCGAGCCTCCTACAATGAGCAGTTCTTC
TRBJ1-1 - TRBD1 TRBV18 CASSPGQGPPLLNTEAFF TGTGCCAGCTCACCAGGACAGGGGCCCCCTCTTCTGAACACTGAAGCTTTCTTT
TRBJ1-4 - - TRBV7-2 CASSVDRLNEKPFF TGTGCCAGCAGCGTCGACAGGCTTAATGAAAAACCGTTTTTT
TRBJ1-2 - - TRBV10-1 CASSEGGSYGYTF TGCGCCAGCAGTGAAGGAGGGTCGTATGGCTACACCTTC
TRBJ1-6 - TRBD1 TRBV7-9 CASSLTGRNSPLHF TGTGCCAGCAGCTTGACAGGGAGGAATTCACCCCTCCACTTT
TRBJ1-2 - - TRBV25-1 CASTPGGRTNYGYTF TGTGCCAGCACACCGGGGGGCAGAACTAACTATGGCTACACCTTC
TRBJ2-3 few - TRBV19 CASSTSSGDLSTDTQYF TGTGCCAGTAGTACCTCGTCAGGGGATCTTAGCACAGATACGCAGTATTTT
TRBJ2-7 - TRBD2 TRBV4-3 CASSQGGGSSYEQYF TGCGCCAGCAGCCAAGGGGGAGGGAGCTCCTACGAGCAGTACTTC
TRBJ2-7 few - TRBV11-3 CASSLGPLYEQYF TGTGCCAGCAGCTTAGGACCGCTATACGAGCAGTACTTC
TRBJ2-7 few - TRBV6-5 CASRGLYEQYF TGTGCCAGCCGAGGCCTCTACGAGCAGTACTTC
TRBJ2-1 - TRBD2 TRBV4-1 CASSQVGLAGSEEQFF TGCGCCAGCAGCCAAGTCGGACTAGCGGGATCGGAGGAGCAGTTCTTC
TRBJ2-3 few - TRBV10-3 CAISGGRGDTQYF TGTGCCATCAGTGGCGGCCGGGGGGATACGCAGTATTTT
TRBJ2-1 few - TRBV5-1 CASSLGDPYNEQFF TGCGCCAGCAGCTTGGGGGACCCCTACAATGAGCAGTTCTTC
TRBJ1-6 - TRBD1 TRBV27 CASSFSWPGQSNSPLHF TGTGCCAGCAGTTTCTCGTGGCCGGGACAGTCTAATTCACCCCTCCACTTT
TRBJ2-1 - - TRBV18 CASSPLKGSYNEQFF TGTGCCAGCTCGCCCTTAAAGGGCTCCTACAATGAGCAGTTCTTC
TRBJ2-4 - TRBD1 TRBV11-2 CASSPGQSGNIQYF TGTGCCAGCAGCCCGGGACAGTCCGGAAACATTCAGTACTTC
TRBJ2-1 few TRBD2 TRBV7-2 CASSLSRGGNEQFF TGTGCCAGCAGCTTAAGCCGCGGGGGGAATGAGCAGTTCTTC
TRBJ2-5 few - TRBV21-1 CASSTLTNQETQYF TGTGCCAGCAGCACCCTTACTAACCAAGAGACCCAGTACTTC
TRBJ1-6 - TRBD1 TRBV30 CAWSPLTGFSSPLHF TGTGCCTGGAGTCCACTGACAGGGTTTTCTTCACCCCTCCACTTT
TRBJ2-5 - - TRBV27 CASRGSAGTATQETQYF TGTGCCAGCAGGGGTAGTGCGGGGACAGCCACCCAAGAGACCCAGTACTTC
TRBJ1-1 many TRBD1 TRBV2 CASRQGVNTEAFF TGTGCCAGCAGACAGGGGGTGAACACTGAAGCTTTCTTT
TRBJ2-2 - - TRBV5-4 CASSFAVDTGELFF TGTGCCAGCAGCTTCGCGGTGGACACCGGGGAGCTGTTTTTT
TRBJ2-3 - TRBD2 TRBV5-4 CASSTGLAGGTDTQYF TGTGCCAGCAGCACGGGACTAGCGGGTGGCACAGATACGCAGTATTTT
TRBJ1-2 - - TRBV7-2 CASSSPPRHGYTF TGTGCCAGCAGCTCTCCCCCCCGCCATGGCTACACCTTC
TRBJ2-7 - - TRBV23-1 CASSTGTVTYEQYF TGCGCCAGCAGTACCGGGACGGTGACCTACGAGCAGTACTTC
TRBJ1-1 - - TRBV7-2 CASSWSGGTEAFF TGTGCCAGCAGCTGGTCTGGGGGCACTGAAGCTTTCTTT
TRBJ2-4 medium-sized - TRBV15 CATSTVAGNIQYF TGTGCCACCAGCACGGTAGCTGGAAACATTCAGTACTTC
TRBJ2-7 few TRBD2 TRBV9 CASSAHRRTRFPYEQYF TGTGCCAGCAGCGCCCACCGCCGGACTAGGTTTCCCTACGAGCAGTACTTC
TRBJ2-5 few - TRBV10-3 CAISEPTRQETQYF TGTGCCATCAGTGAGCCGACTAGGCAAGAGACCCAGTACTTC
TRBJ2-7 few - TRBV6-5 CASRELPGAPYEQYF TGTGCCAGCAGAGAGTTGCCGGGAGCTCCCTACGAGCAGTACTTC
TRBJ2-7 few TRBD1 TRBV30 CAWSQGKYEQYF TGTGCCTGGTCACAGGGGAAGTACGAGCAGTACTTC
TRBJ2-5 - - TRBV5-4 CASSFITGRRQETQYF TGTGCCAGCAGCTTCATCACCGGCCGTAGACAAGAGACCCAGTACTTC
TRBJ1-1 - - TRBV30 CAWRGLRDPAFF TGTGCCTGGAGAGGGCTAAGAGATCCAGCTTTCTTT
TRBJ2-3 - TRBD2 TRBV9 CASSVEGSGYWTDTQYF TGTGCCAGCAGCGTAGAGGGTAGCGGGTATTGGACAGATACGCAGTATTTT
TRBJ2-7 few TRBD1 TRBV5-4 CASRRDRANYEQYF TGTGCCAGCCGCCGGGACAGGGCTAACTACGAGCAGTACTTC
TRBJ2-5 - - TRBV7-6 CASSLDPAAQETQYF TGTGCCAGCAGCTTAGACCCAGCGGCCCAAGAGACCCAGTACTTC
TRBJ2-6 few TRBD1 TRBV27 CASSTVPGQGLSGANVLTF TGTGCCAGCAGTACCGTCCCGGGACAGGGACTCTCTGGGGCCAACGTCCTGACTTTC
TRBJ2-4 few - TRBV7-9 CASSLAGRVNIQYF TGTGCCAGCAGCTTAGCGGGCAGGGTGAACATTCAGTACTTC